These 28 T cell receptor beta chains were all obtained from the same sample, sequenced in a study of T-cell memory formation after mild COVID-19. One entry per CDR3 protein, called by TCRdb with MiXCR from the 5' RACE reads. The repertoire holds about 150,000 distinct CDR3 sequences, with approximately 5.7% as singletons. Sequenced: PBMCs or a T cell subset sorted from them (not recorded which). These receptor sequences come from an adult woman who had mild COVID-19 (a few samples of this study predate the infection). Cell type and time point are not known.

This clonotype was counted at least ten times. The chain recombines TRBV4-1 with TRBJ1-2; maybe TRBD1 (5 bases). V gave up 0 bases and J gave up 4 bases, with 12 bases separating them. Germline loops: CDR1 MGHRA, CDR2 YSYEKL. This CDR3 region has 15 residues. CDR3 region: CASSQDGGVPYGYTF. CDR3 nucleotides: TGCGCCAGCAGCCAAGATGGAGGGGTTCCCTATGGCTACACCTTC.

The chain is built from TRBV18 and TRBJ2-6, with a weak D call TRBD1 (6 bases). The V and J ends lost 4 bases and 2 bases respectively, with 12 bases between them. The CDR3 length is 16 residues. Germline-derived CDR1 and CDR2 are KGHSH and LQKENI. The CDR3 reads CASSHTGPAGANVLTF. In DNA form, the CDR3 reads TGTGCCAGCTCACATACAGGGCCGGCTGGGGCCAACGTCCTGACTTTC.

In this sample, this clonotype turned up many times. The chain couples TRBV7-9 to TRBJ2-7, with 9 nucleotides matching TRBD2. Germline CDR1 is SEHNR and CDR2 is FQNEAQ (reference sequence). V shed 8 bases and J 5 bases; nucleotides not matched to a gene: 10. The CDR3 length is 14 residues. CDR3 amino acids: CASAIAGVKDEQYF. The DNA for the CDR3 is TGTGCCAGCGCTATAGCGGGAGTTAAGGACGAGCAGTACTTC.

This clonotype has at least ten counts. The V call is TRBV7-2, the J call TRBJ1-6, with D maybe TRBD1 (6 bases). With 5 bases removed from V and 2 bases from J, the gap between germline ends came to 10 bases. This CDR3 has 15 residues. Looked up from germline, CDR1 is SGHTA and CDR2 is FQGNSA. CDR3 protein: CASSGRDTYNSPLHF. CDR3 nucleotides: TGTGCCAGCAGCGGACGGGACACCTATAATTCACCCCTCCACTTT.

As regards this clonotype: Just one base apart from a much larger clone, this may be a read error. This chain uses TRBV29-1 with TRBJ1-5, with D hard to call. This CDR3 is 13 amino acids long. Germline-derived CDR1 and CDR2 are SQVTM and ANQGSEA. The CDR3 is CSVGEARGQPQNF. The CDR3 nucleotides are TGCAGCGTTGGTGAGGCACGGGGTCAGCCCCAGAATTTT.

This clonotype was detected only a few times. An end of the junction does not agree with germline; a read error may underlie this. The chain carries TRBV10-3 and TRBJ1-3, with D unresolved. Looked up from germline, CDR1 is ENHRY and CDR2 is SYGVKD. This CDR3 is built from 14 residues. The CDR3 nucleotides read TGTGCCATCAGGGAGTTAAAGTCTGGAAACACCATATATTTT. Protein product: CAIRELKSGNTIYF.

This clonotype was picked up a small number of times. This sequence joins TRBV12-3 or TRBV12-4 and TRBJ2-1; a weak D match, TRBD1 (7 bases). This CDR3 comprises 20 residues. The germline V and J ends were trimmed by 6 bases and 0 bases, with 27 bases remaining between them. In DNA, the CDR3 is TGTGCCAGCAGATATAGCGCCTTGGGGGGACAGAGAAGCTCCTACAATGAGCAGTTCTTC. Its protein product is CASRYSALGGQRSSYNEQFF.

This clonotype was counted many times. The chain uses TRBV5-5 and TRBJ2-3; 9 nucleotides agree with TRBD1. Germline V gives CDR1 SGHKS, CDR2 YYEKEE (reference sequence). The CDR3 is 15 amino acids. The trim removed 2 bases at V and 2 bases at J, leaving 3 bases unmatched. The chain's CDR3 is CASSLGTGPTDTQYF. Here the CDR3 DNA reads TGTGCCAGCAGCTTAGGGACAGGGCCCACAGATACGCAGTATTTT.

A few counts support this clonotype. The chain uses TRBV5-1 and TRBJ1-2, with TRBD1 identical over 8 bases. V trimming: 4 bases; J trimming: 8 bases; junction bases outside the gene matches: 7. This CDR3 spans 13 amino acids. Germline loops: CDR1 SGHRS, CDR2 YFSETQ. DNA for the CDR3: TGCGCCAGCAGCCCGGACAGGGCATTGGGCTACACCTTC. Its translation: CASSPDRALGYTF.

The chain carries TRBV29-1 and TRBJ1-1, with D tentatively TRBD1 (5 bases). This CDR3 region has 13 residues. Between the trimmed V and J ends, which lost 1 base and 3 bases, there was a span of 9 bases. CDR1 and CDR2 (germline): SQVTM, ANQGSEA. The CDR3 loop reads CSVEGGADTEAFF. CDR3 nucleotide sequence: TGCAGCGTTGAAGGGGGCGCAGACACTGAAGCTTTCTTT.

The chain recombines TRBV30 with TRBJ1-5; no clear D gene. The germline CDR1 and CDR2 sequences are GTSNPN and SVGIG (reference sequence). CDR3 length: 13 residues. V lost 4 bases and J lost 1, with 8 bases in between. For the CDR3, the DNA is TGTGCCTGGAACTTGAGGAGCAATCAGCCCCAGCATTTT. It translates to CAWNLRSNQPQHF.

There are many counts of this clonotype. The chain couples TRBV24-1 to TRBJ2-3; D could derive from TRBD1 or TRBD2 (5 bases each). Per germline, CDR1 KGHDR and CDR2 SFDVKD. The CDR3 covers 15 residues. Trimming removed 7 bases from V and 0 bases from J, with 13 bases in between. Written as DNA, the CDR3 is TGTGCCACCAGCCGGGACGGGAAAAGCACAGATACGCAGTATTTT. This sequence encodes CATSRDGKSTDTQYF.

J is TRBJ1-2 and V is TRBV2; D is unresolved. The CDR3 has 12 amino acids. Trimming left V 1 base short and J 7 bases short, with 7 bases between. The V gene's germline CDR1 is SNHLY and CDR2 FYNNEI. CDR3 protein: CASSEGGFGYTF. CDR3 DNA: TGTGCCAGCAGTGAAGGTGGCTTTGGCTACACCTTC.

V and J are TRBV5-1 and TRBJ2-2, with TRBD1 matching 7 bases. Germline lookup yields CDR1 SGHRS and CDR2 YFSETQ. Germline trimming cut 4 bases from V and 7 bases from J; bases unmatched to any gene: 10. The CDR3 totals 15 residues. As DNA, the CDR3 is TGCGCCAGCAGCGAAAAGGGGGCCGGTGACGGGGAGCTGTTTTTT. Protein product: CASSEKGAGDGELFF.

The chain recombines TRBV2 with TRBJ1-1, with 7 nucleotides matching TRBD1. The trim removed 5 bases at V and 1 base at J, leaving 10 bases unmatched. The CDR3 has 16 residues. CDR1 SNHLY and CDR2 FYNNEI come from the germline V gene. DNA of the CDR3: TGTGCCAGCAGTTCAATTGGACAGGCGGAGAACACTGAAGCTTTCTTT. The encoded protein is CASSSIGQAENTEAFF.

The chain is built from TRBV3-1 and TRBJ2-3; D is ambiguous. The V end was cut by 0 bases, the J end by 4 bases, with 8 bases between. Germline V gene sequence: CDR1 LGHDT, CDR2 YNNKEL (reference sequence). The CDR3 sequence is 14 residues long. Here the CDR3 reads CASSQEKISDTQYF. CDR3 DNA: TGTGCCAGCAGCCAAGAAAAGATATCAGATACGCAGTATTTT.

V usage is TRBV5-5 and J usage is TRBJ2-4; no clear D gene. The V gene's germline CDR1 is SGHKS and CDR2 YYEKEE (reference sequence). The ends were cut back, 0 bases at V and 3 bases at J, with 19 bases in the middle. This CDR3 is 18 amino acids long. CDR3 residues: CASSLGGPTSVNKNIQYF. CDR3 nucleotides: TGTGCCAGCAGCTTGGGGGGTCCGACATCAGTCAACAAAAACATTCAGTACTTC.

The chain employs TRBV7-2 and TRBJ2-7; the D call may be TRBD1 or TRBD2 (5 bases each). CDR3 size: 13 residues. V shed 5 bases and J shed 6 bases, with 14 bases lying between them. From germline, CDR1 is SGHTA and CDR2 FQGNSA. The CDR3 DNA is TGTGCCAGCAGCCTAAGGGGAGCGGTCGAGCAGTACTTC. Its translation is CASSLRGAVEQYF. Full variable domain (rest looked up from reference TRBV7-2 and TRBJ2-7): GAGVSQSPSNKVTEKGKDVELRCDPISGHTALYWYRQSLGQGLEFLIYFQGNSAPDKSGLPSDRFSAERTGGSVSTLTIQRTQQEDSAVYLCASSLRGAVEQYFGPGTRLTVT.

This clonotype was detected only a few times. V usage is TRBV3-1 and J usage is TRBJ1-1; D is ambiguous. The CDR3 consists of 13 residues. Germline CDR1 is LGHDT and CDR2 is YNNKEL (reference sequence). The V and J ends lost 2 bases and 1 base respectively, with 5 bases between them. The CDR3 DNA sequence: TGTGCCAGCAGCCAAATGGCGAACACTGAAGCTTTCTTT. Amino acids: CASSQMANTEAFF.

V usage is TRBV18 and J usage is TRBJ1-5, with 9 bases lining up with TRBD1. Germline assignment: CDR1 KGHSH and CDR2 LQKENI. The CDR3 length is 16 residues. Unmatched junction bases numbered 9, after V lost 4 bases and J lost 5 bases. CDR3 sequence reads: CASSQDRGTVDQPQHF. DNA for the CDR3: TGTGCCAGCTCACAAGACAGGGGGACAGTGGATCAGCCCCAGCATTTT. Looking up the rest from reference TRBV18 and TRBJ1-5 gives the full variable domain: NAGVMQNPRHLVRRRGQEARLRCSPMKGHSHVYWYRQLPEEGLKFMVYLQKENIIDESGMPKERFSAEFPKEGPSILRIQQVVRGDSAAYFCASSQDRGTVDQPQHFGDGTRLSIL.

This clonotype showed up just a few times. V and J are TRBV3-1 and TRBJ2-6, with unresolved D. The CDR3 sequence is 15 residues long. The V gene's germline CDR1 is LGHDT and CDR2 YNNKEL (reference sequence). The V and J ends lost 4 bases and 0 bases respectively, with 7 bases between them. The DNA for the CDR3 is TGTGCCAGCAGCCTCTCGTACTCTGGGGCCAACGTCCTGACTTTC. Its translation is CASSLSYSGANVLTF.

This clonotype appeared many times. The CDR3 is CASSLSYGYYEQYF. The CDR3, as DNA: TGTGCCAGCAGCTTGTCCTACGGCTACTACGAGCAGTACTTC. The V gene is TRBV5-6, the J gene TRBJ2-7; no definite D call. Deletions cut 1 base from V and 3 bases from J, with 11 bases between. The CDR3 is made up of 14 amino acids. Per the germline V gene, CDR1 is SGHDT and CDR2 is YYEEEE.

This clonotype was counted at least ten times. This rearrangement joins TRBV7-9 to TRBJ2-1, with D perhaps TRBD2 (7 bases). The germline CDR1 and CDR2 sequences are SEHNR and FQNEAQ (reference sequence). The CDR3 consists of 15 residues. With 2 bases removed from V and 4 bases from J, the gap between germline ends came to 12 bases. The CDR3 protein is CASSLTKGGYNEQFF. The CDR3 nucleotides are TGTGCCAGCAGCTTAACGAAGGGGGGGTACAATGAGCAGTTCTTC.

This clonotype was observed a few times. The rearrangement joins TRBV20-1 to TRBJ1-5, with TRBD1 matching over 9 bases. Germline values: CDR1 DFQATT, CDR2 SNEGSKA (reference sequence). V shed 0 bases, J shed 2 bases, and the junction held 5 bases outside the gene matches. The CDR3 is 16 residues long. As DNA, the CDR3 is TGCAGTGCTAGAGATTCCACAGGGGGCGGCAATCAGCCCCAGCATTTT. Amino acid sequence: CSARDSTGGGNQPQHF.

The genes are TRBV3-1 and TRBJ1-1, with 10 nucleotides matching TRBD1. The CDR3 sequence is 17 residues long. With V trimmed by 4 bases and J by 5 bases, 13 bases remained unmatched. The germline CDR1 and CDR2 sequences are LGHDT and YNNKEL (reference sequence). CDR3 bases: TGTGCCAGCAGCCGTGTAGGGACAGGGGTACGAAGTACTGAAGCTTTCTTT. It encodes CASSRVGTGVRSTEAFF.

This chain links TRBV7-3 with TRBJ2-3; the D gene is possibly TRBD1 (5 bases). The CDR3 spans 16 residues. Trimming took off 5 bases at V and 3 bases at J, with 18 bases between the two ends. Germline V gives CDR1 SGHTA, CDR2 FQGTGA. The CDR3, as DNA: TGTGCCAGCAGCCCGACAGATCATCGAACGACAGATACGCAGTATTTT. Residues: CASSPTDHRTTDTQYF.

This clonotype was observed many times. This chain uses TRBV5-1 with TRBJ2-3; D possibly corresponds to TRBD1 (6 bases). This CDR3 contains 15 residues. Germline V gives CDR1 SGHRS, CDR2 YFSETQ. V lost 0 bases, J lost 2 bases, and 10 bases lay in between. CDR3 loop: CASSLGQAYTDTQYF. In nucleotides, the CDR3 is TGCGCCAGCAGCTTGGGACAGGCCTACACAGATACGCAGTATTTT.

This clonotype was counted only a few times. V gene TRBV5-1 combines with J gene TRBJ2-2, with a possible D match to TRBD1 (6 bases). Germline V lookup: CDR1 SGHRS, CDR2 YFSETQ. This CDR3 is 14 amino acids long. The V and J ends lost 4 bases and 1 base respectively, with 8 bases between them. CDR3 loop: CASSVGQNTGELFF. The CDR3 coding sequence is TGCGCCAGCAGCGTGGGACAGAACACCGGGGAGCTGTTTTTT.